This T cell receptor (beta chain) was recovered during a study of CD8 T cells in ankylosing spondylitis (dated by TCRdb to the late 2010s). Context from the whole study: T cell receptor beta repertoires were profiled in healthy donors and ankylosing spondylitis patients so that disease-linked TCR variants could be found. The full study cohort was made up of 25 ankylosing spondylitis patients and 108 healthy donors. Peripheral blood was sampled, and synovial fluid was also collected from ankylosing spondylitis patients. General conclusions and limits of the study: A TCR beta motif of fewer than 10 highly homologous amino acid variants appeared characteristic of blood from ankylosing spondylitis patients. The disease-linked clones had a CD8+ phenotype and were found at relatively low frequencies in peripheral blood. Significant enrichment of the disease-linked clones was reported in matched synovial fluid samples from ankylosing spondylitis patients. Some TCR beta motif variants had previously been reported in synovial fluid and blood of reactive arthritis patients, which suggested common disease-initiation mechanisms.

This clonotype turned up a few times. This receptor's antigen is unknown. The input lacks base qualities; no much larger clone sits a single base away. For sequencing, an Illumina HiSeq 2500 was employed. Quantitative 5'-RACE with molecular barcodes was used to prepare TCR beta libraries. For the original study's pipeline: A new computational method based on a probabilistic model of VDJ rearrangement was used to identify disease-linked TCR variants. TCRdb handled the public reads itself, with Q25 trimming in fastp and clone calling in MiXCR, and kept productive beta chains. Rows are unified per CDR3 protein, each entry keeping the most common DNA and genes. For this entry, the V and J calls and clone size follow TCRdb and not the study's own pipeline. The sample table contains about 160,000 distinct CDR3 sequences; only one count was recorded for approximately 10% of them. About 15% of the sample is in the top ten clones.

V sheds 8 bases and J sheds 8 bases, leaving 15 bases between their ends. Reading from cysteine to phenylalanine, the CDR3 counts 12 amino acids. Only the CDR3 part of the read is kept: 36 bases, read in frame from the first base. The V and J genes are TRBV12-3 or TRBV12-4 and TRBJ1-2; the D region possibly corresponds to TRBD1 (6 bases align). Sequences were obtained from blood, either unsorted or a sorted T cell fraction (not recorded which). This clonotype was sampled from a female donor with ankylosing spondylitis or in good health (not recorded which). The CDR3 region has the sequence CASVGGTAGYTF. In nucleotide form, the sequence is TGTGCCAGCGTAGGGGGGACGGCAGGCTACACCTTC.